This TCR beta chain was sequenced in a study of a mutant IDH1 vaccine in newly diagnosed glioma. Study context: Eight vaccine injections were given to patients in weeks 1, 3, 5, 7, 11, 15, 19 and 23. Patients were pretreated with radiotherapy, temozolomide, or both, mostly both. With temozolomide cycles, or 4-6 weeks after radiotherapy alone, vaccination was started. General study results and limits: Apparently, pseudoprogression bore no relation to changes among the top peripheral T cell clonotypes.

The CDR3 totals 15 residues. Per germline, CDR1 SGHDT and CDR2 YYEEEE. Trimming removed 2 bases from V and 7 bases from J, with 18 bases in between. On this clone: What it binds is not known.

Indicated time point: week 5, during vaccination. Each dose of the vaccine consisted of 300 ug of mutant IDH1 20-mer peptide, with topical imiquimod. Libraries were prepared by immunoSEQ multiplex PCR; TCRdb keeps only in-frame clonotypes and omits some of them. The data contain over 45,000 clones, about 81% of them singletons. Sequences were derived from PBMCs, sampled from a glioma patient whose treatment included an IDH1 peptide vaccine. The TCR was taken from a man aged 25 to 40 with glioma. The chain combines TRBV5-6 with TRBJ1-1; D possibly corresponds to TRBD1 (5 bases). The CDR3 sequence: CASSFGPNGAGEAFF. CDR3 DNA: TGTGCCAGCAGCTTCGGACCTAACGGGGCGGGTGAAGCTTTCTTT.